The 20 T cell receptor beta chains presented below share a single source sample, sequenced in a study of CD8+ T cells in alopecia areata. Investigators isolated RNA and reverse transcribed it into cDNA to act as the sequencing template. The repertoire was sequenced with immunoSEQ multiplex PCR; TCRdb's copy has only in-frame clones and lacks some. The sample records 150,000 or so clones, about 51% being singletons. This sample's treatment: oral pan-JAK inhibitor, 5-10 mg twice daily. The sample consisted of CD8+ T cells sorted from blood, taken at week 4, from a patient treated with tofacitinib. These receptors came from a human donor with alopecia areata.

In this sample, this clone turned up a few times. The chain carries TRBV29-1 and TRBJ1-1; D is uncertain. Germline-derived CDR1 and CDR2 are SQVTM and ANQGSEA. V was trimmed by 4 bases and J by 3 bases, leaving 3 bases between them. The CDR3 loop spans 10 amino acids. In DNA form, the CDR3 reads TGCAGCGTTGCGGACACTGAAGCTTTCTTT. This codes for CSVADTEAFF.

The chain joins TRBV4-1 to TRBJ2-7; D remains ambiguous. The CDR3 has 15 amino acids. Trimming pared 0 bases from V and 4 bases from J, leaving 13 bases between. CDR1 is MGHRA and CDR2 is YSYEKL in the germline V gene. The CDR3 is CASSQDLGRFYEQYF. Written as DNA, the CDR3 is TGCGCCAGCAGCCAAGATCTAGGCAGATTTTACGAGCAGTACTTC.

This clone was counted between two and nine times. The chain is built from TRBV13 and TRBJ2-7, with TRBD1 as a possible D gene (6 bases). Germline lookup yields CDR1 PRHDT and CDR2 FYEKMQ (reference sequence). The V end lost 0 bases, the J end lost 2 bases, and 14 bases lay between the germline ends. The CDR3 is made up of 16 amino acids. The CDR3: CASSLGVDSDTYEQYF. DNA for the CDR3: TGTGCCAGCAGCTTAGGGGTGGACAGTGATACCTACGAGCAGTACTTC.

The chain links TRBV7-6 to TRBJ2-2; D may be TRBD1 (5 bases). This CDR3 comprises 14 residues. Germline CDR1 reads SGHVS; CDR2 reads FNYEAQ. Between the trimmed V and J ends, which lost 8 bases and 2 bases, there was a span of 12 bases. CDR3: CASGWGSNTGELFF. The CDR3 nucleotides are TGTGCCAGCGGGTGGGGCTCCAACACCGGGGAGCTGTTTTTT.

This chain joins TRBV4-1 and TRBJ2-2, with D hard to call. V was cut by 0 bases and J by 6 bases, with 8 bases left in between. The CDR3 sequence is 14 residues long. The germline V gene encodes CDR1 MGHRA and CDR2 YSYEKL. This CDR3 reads CASSQDPRPGELFF. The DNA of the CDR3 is TGCGCCAGCAGCCAAGACCCGCGCCCCGGGGAGCTGTTTTTT.

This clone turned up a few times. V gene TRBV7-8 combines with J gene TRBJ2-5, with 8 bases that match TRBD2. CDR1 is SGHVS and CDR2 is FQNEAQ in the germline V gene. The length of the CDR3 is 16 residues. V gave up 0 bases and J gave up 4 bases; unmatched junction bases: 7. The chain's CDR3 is CASSLATGGPGETQYF. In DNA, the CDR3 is TGTGCCAGCAGCTTAGCAACGGGGGGGCCGGGAGAGACCCAGTACTTC.

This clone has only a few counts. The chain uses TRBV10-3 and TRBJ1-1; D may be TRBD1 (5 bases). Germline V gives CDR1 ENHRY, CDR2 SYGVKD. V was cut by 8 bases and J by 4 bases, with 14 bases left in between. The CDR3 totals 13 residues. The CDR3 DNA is TGTGCCATCGCGAGGGGCGCGGGCACTGAAGCTTTCTTT. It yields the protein CAIARGAGTEAFF.

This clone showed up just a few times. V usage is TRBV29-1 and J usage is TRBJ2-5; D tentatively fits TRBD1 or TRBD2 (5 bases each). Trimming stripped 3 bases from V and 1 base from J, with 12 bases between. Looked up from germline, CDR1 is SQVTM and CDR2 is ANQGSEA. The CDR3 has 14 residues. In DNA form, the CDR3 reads TGCAGCGTTGACTCCTGGGGGATCCAAGAGACCCAGTACTTC. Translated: CSVDSWGIQETQYF. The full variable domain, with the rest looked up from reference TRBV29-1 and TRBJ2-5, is SAVISQKPSRDICQRGTSLTIQCQVDSQVTMMFWYRQQPGQSLTLIATANQGSEATYESGFVIDKFPISRPNLTFSTLTVSNMSPEDSSIYLCSVDSWGIQETQYFGPGTRLLVL.

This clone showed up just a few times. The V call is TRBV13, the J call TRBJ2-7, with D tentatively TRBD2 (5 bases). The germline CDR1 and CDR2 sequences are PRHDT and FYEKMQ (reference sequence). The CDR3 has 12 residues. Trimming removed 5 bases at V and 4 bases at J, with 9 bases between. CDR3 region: CASSPRGYEQYF. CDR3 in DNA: TGTGCCAGCAGCCCCCGAGGGTACGAGCAGTACTTC.

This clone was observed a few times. CDR3 residues: CASSERDYNSPLHF. CDR3 in DNA: TGTGCCAGCAGTGAACGGGATTATAATTCACCCCTCCACTTT. The chain joins TRBV2 to TRBJ1-6; no clear D. Trimming cost V 2 bases and J 4 bases, with 6 bases left between them. Germline values: CDR1 SNHLY, CDR2 FYNNEI. The CDR3 loop spans 14 amino acids.

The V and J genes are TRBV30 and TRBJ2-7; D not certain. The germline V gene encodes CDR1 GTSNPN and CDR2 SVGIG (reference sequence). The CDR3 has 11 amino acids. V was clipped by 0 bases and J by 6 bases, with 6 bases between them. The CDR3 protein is CAWSVGLEQYF. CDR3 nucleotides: TGTGCCTGGAGTGTAGGTCTCGAGCAGTACTTC.

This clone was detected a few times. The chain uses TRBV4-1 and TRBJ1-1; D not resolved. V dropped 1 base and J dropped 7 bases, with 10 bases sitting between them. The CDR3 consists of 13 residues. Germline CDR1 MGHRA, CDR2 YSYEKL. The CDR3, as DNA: TGCGCCAGCAGCCAAGTAGGATTGTATGAAGCTTTCTTT. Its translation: CASSQVGLYEAFF.

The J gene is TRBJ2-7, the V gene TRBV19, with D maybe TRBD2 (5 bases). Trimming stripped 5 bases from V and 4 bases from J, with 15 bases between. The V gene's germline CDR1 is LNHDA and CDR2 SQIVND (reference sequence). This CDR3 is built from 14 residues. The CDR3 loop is CASSPTWELYEQYF. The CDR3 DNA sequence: TGTGCCAGTAGTCCCACCTGGGAGCTGTACGAGCAGTACTTC.

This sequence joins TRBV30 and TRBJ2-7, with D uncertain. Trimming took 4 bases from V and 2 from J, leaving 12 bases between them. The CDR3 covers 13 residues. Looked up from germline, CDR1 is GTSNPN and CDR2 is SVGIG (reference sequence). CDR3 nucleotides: TGTGCCTGGAATATCGCGCCAACCTACGAGCAGTACTTC. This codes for CAWNIAPTYEQYF.

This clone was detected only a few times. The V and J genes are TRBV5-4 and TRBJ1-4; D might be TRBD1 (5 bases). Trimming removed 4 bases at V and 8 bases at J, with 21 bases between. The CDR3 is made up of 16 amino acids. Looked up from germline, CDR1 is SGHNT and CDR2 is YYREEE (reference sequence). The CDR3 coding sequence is TGTGCCAGCAGCGATACCTTGGACACGGCCTGGGAAAAACTGTTTTTT. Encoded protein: CASSDTLDTAWEKLFF.

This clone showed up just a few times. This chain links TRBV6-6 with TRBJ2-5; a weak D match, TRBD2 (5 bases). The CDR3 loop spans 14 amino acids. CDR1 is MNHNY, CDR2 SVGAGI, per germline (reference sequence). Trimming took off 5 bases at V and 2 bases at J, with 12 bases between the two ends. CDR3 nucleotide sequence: TGTGCCAGCAGTCTTTCGGGGTCACAAGAGACCCAGTACTTC. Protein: CASSLSGSQETQYF.

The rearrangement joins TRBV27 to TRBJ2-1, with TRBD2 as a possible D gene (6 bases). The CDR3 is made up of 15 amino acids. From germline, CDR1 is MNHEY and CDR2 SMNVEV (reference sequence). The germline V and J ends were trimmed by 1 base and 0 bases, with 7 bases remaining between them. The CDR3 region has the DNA TGTGCCAGCAGTTTATACGGGGGCTCCTACAATGAGCAGTTCTTC. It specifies CASSLYGGSYNEQFF.

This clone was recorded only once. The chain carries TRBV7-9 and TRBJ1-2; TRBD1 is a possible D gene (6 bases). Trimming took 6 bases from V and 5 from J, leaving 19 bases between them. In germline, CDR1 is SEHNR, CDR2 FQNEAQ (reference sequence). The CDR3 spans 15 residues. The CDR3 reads CASSPGGRAMYGYTF. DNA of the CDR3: TGTGCCAGCAGTCCGGGGGGCAGGGCCATGTATGGCTACACCTTC. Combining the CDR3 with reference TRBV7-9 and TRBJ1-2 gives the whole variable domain DTGVSQNPRHKITKRGQNVTFRCDPISEHNRLYWYRQTLGQGPEFLTYFQNEAQLEKSRLLSDRFSAERPKGSFSTLEIQRTEQGDSAMYLCASSPGGRAMYGYTFGSGTRLTVV.

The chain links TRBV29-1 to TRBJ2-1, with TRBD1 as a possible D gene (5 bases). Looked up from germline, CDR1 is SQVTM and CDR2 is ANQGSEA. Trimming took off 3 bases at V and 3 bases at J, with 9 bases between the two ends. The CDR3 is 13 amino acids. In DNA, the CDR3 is TGCAGCGTTGATGGGCAGGGCTACAATGAGCAGTTCTTC. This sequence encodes CSVDGQGYNEQFF.

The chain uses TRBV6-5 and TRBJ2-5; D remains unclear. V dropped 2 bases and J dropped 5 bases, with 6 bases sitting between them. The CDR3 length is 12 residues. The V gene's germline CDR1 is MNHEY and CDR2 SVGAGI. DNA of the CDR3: TGTGCCAGCAGTTACCCCCAGGAGACCCAGTACTTC. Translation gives CASSYPQETQYF.